A selection of T cell receptor beta chains follows, all from one sample in a study of type 1 regulatory T cells. Their antigens remain unidentified. MiXCR was run by TCRdb on the reads, yielding one entry per CDR3 protein. The sample shows around 62,000 distinct CDR3 sequences, approximately 64% of them seen only once. Specimen: cultured T cells, either the whole culture or a sorted T cell fraction (not recorded which). The receptors were gathered from a human donor in good health. The CDR3 runs from the conserved cysteine through the conserved F or W. A D gene is named only where the DNA matches it firmly. For some rows the clone size is stated as once, few or many, or as a class when expanded; others skip it.

d_gene: -
v_gene: TRBV5-5
abundance: -
j_gene: TRBJ2-1
CDR3nt: TGTGCCAGCAGCCCGATAGCCAGGGGATACAATGAGCAGTTCTTC
CDR3aa: CASSPIARGYNEQFF

d_gene: TRBD1
v_gene: TRBV3-1
abundance: many
j_gene: TRBJ1-2
CDR3nt: TGTGCCAGCAGCCCCCGACAGGGAAGCTATGGCTACACCTTC
CDR3aa: CASSPRQGSYGYTF

d_gene: -
v_gene: TRBV20-1
abundance: -
j_gene: TRBJ2-1
CDR3nt: TGCAGTGCAAAACGGACCATCTCCTACAATGAGCAGTTCTTC
CDR3aa: CSAKRTISYNEQFF

d_gene: TRBD1
v_gene: TRBV5-1
abundance: -
j_gene: TRBJ2-2
CDR3nt: TGCGCCAGCAGCTTAACCGGACAGGGACAGACCGGGGAGCTGTTTTTT
CDR3aa: CASSLTGQGQTGELFF

d_gene: TRBD2
v_gene: TRBV29-1
abundance: -
j_gene: TRBJ2-3
CDR3nt: TGCAGCGCCGCGGGACTAGCGGGAGCAGCCACAGATACGCAGTATTTT
CDR3aa: CSAAGLAGAATDTQYF

d_gene: TRBD1
v_gene: TRBV7-2
abundance: -
j_gene: TRBJ2-7
CDR3nt: TGTGCCAGCAGCTCCTGGACAGGACAGGCCGAGCAGTACTTC
CDR3aa: CASSSWTGQAEQYF

d_gene: -
v_gene: TRBV4-3
abundance: once
j_gene: TRBJ2-3
CDR3nt: TGCGCCAGCAGCCAAGATTTAGGGACAGATACGCAGTATTTT
CDR3aa: CASSQDLGTDTQYF

d_gene: -
v_gene: TRBV28
abundance: -
j_gene: TRBJ1-1
CDR3nt: TGTGCCAGCAGTTTAGTTCTGACGAACACTGAAGCTTTCTTT
CDR3aa: CASSLVLTNTEAFF

d_gene: TRBD2
v_gene: TRBV5-1
abundance: few
j_gene: TRBJ2-4
CDR3nt: TGCGCCAGCAGCTTGGGCGGGACGGGACTAGCGGGCGAGCAAAACATTCAGTACTTC
CDR3aa: CASSLGGTGLAGEQNIQYF

d_gene: -
v_gene: TRBV7-3
abundance: -
j_gene: TRBJ2-3
CDR3nt: TGTGCCAGCAGCCCTTCACGGAGCACAGATACGCAGTATTTT
CDR3aa: CASSPSRSTDTQYF

d_gene: -
v_gene: TRBV3-1
abundance: -
j_gene: TRBJ2-2
CDR3nt: TGTGCCAGCAGCGGCAGGGAACTAGATCGGGAGCTGTTTTTT
CDR3aa: CASSGRELDRELFF

d_gene: -
v_gene: TRBV20-1
abundance: -
j_gene: TRBJ1-4
CDR3nt: TGCAGTGCTAGACCAACGGGGGGGCTGGCTAATGAAAAACTGTTTTTT
CDR3aa: CSARPTGGLANEKLFF

d_gene: TRBD2
v_gene: TRBV6-5
abundance: -
j_gene: TRBJ2-3
CDR3nt: TGTGCCAGCAGTTACGGGAGCGGGAGAGCAGATACGCAGTATTTT
CDR3aa: CASSYGSGRADTQYF

d_gene: -
v_gene: TRBV20-1
abundance: -
j_gene: TRBJ2-7
CDR3nt: TGCAGTGCTAGCAAGGGACTGATATACGAGCAGTACTTC
CDR3aa: CSASKGLIYEQYF

d_gene: -
v_gene: TRBV7-6
abundance: -
j_gene: TRBJ2-7
CDR3nt: TGTGCCAGCAGCTTACAAGGGGAGCTGGGCGAGCAGTACTTC
CDR3aa: CASSLQGELGEQYF

d_gene: TRBD2
v_gene: TRBV6-6
abundance: -
j_gene: TRBJ2-5
CDR3nt: TGTGCCAGCAGTTACCTCGCTAGCGGGACCGAGACCCAGTACTTC
CDR3aa: CASSYLASGTETQYF

d_gene: -
v_gene: TRBV20-1
abundance: -
j_gene: TRBJ2-5
CDR3nt: TGCAGTGCAAAGGGGAGGGGGCAGGAGACCCAGTACTTC
CDR3aa: CSAKGRGQETQYF

d_gene: -
v_gene: TRBV14
abundance: -
j_gene: TRBJ2-1
CDR3nt: TGTGCCAGCAGCCAAGATAGGGTTTACAATGAGCAGTTCTTC
CDR3aa: CASSQDRVYNEQFF

d_gene: TRBD2
v_gene: TRBV7-2
abundance: -
j_gene: TRBJ2-7
CDR3nt: TGTGCCAGCAGCGTTAGCGGGGCGGTATACGAGCAGTACTTC
CDR3aa: CASSVSGAVYEQYF

d_gene: -
v_gene: TRBV10-3
abundance: -
j_gene: TRBJ1-4
CDR3nt: TGTGCCATCAGTGACAGTAGCGAAAAACTGTTTTTT
CDR3aa: CAISDSSEKLFF

d_gene: -
v_gene: TRBV28
abundance: -
j_gene: TRBJ1-3
CDR3nt: TGTGCCAGCAATCAAAATGGGCCGGGAGGCAGAAACACCATATATTTT
CDR3aa: CASNQNGPGGRNTIYF

d_gene: -
v_gene: TRBV5-1
abundance: -
j_gene: TRBJ1-1
CDR3nt: TGCGCCAGCAGCTCTCAGGGGCCGCCGAACACTGAAGCTTTCTTT
CDR3aa: CASSSQGPPNTEAFF

d_gene: TRBD2
v_gene: TRBV5-4
abundance: -
j_gene: TRBJ2-7
CDR3nt: TGTGCCAGCAGCGGGAGGGCTAGCCCCGAGCAGTACTTC
CDR3aa: CASSGRASPEQYF

d_gene: TRBD1
v_gene: TRBV24-1
abundance: -
j_gene: TRBJ2-4
CDR3nt: TGTGCCACCAGTGGGGACAGGGGGATTCAGTACTTC
CDR3aa: CATSGDRGIQYF

d_gene: -
v_gene: TRBV7-2
abundance: -
j_gene: TRBJ2-7
CDR3nt: TGTGCCAGCAGCCCTACGGCGCGCGAGCAGTACTTC
CDR3aa: CASSPTAREQYF

d_gene: -
v_gene: TRBV5-5
abundance: once
j_gene: TRBJ1-2
CDR3nt: TGTGCCAGCAGCTTGAATAGGCCTTATGGCTACACCTTC
CDR3aa: CASSLNRPYGYTF

d_gene: TRBD2
v_gene: TRBV20-1
abundance: -
j_gene: TRBJ2-1
CDR3nt: TGCAGTGCTAGATTTAGCGGGAGCCCAAATGAGCAGTTCTTC
CDR3aa: CSARFSGSPNEQFF

d_gene: -
v_gene: TRBV30
abundance: once
j_gene: TRBJ2-2
CDR3nt: TGTGCCCGGAGTGTAGAGAACACCGGGGAGCTGTTTTTT
CDR3aa: CARSVENTGELFF

d_gene: TRBD2
v_gene: TRBV6-2/TRBV6-3
abundance: -
j_gene: TRBJ2-7
CDR3nt: TGTGCCAGCAGCGGTAGCGGGAGGGGGTACGAGCAGTACTTC
CDR3aa: CASSGSGRGYEQYF

d_gene: -
v_gene: TRBV30
abundance: -
j_gene: TRBJ1-1
CDR3nt: TGTGCCTGGACGACCGCGGGCATCACTGAAGCTTTCTTT
CDR3aa: CAWTTAGITEAFF

d_gene: -
v_gene: TRBV11-2
abundance: once
j_gene: TRBJ2-7
CDR3nt: TGTGCCAGCAGCTCACTTAGGGGCCGGGCCGAGCAGTACTTC
CDR3aa: CASSSLRGRAEQYF

d_gene: TRBD2
v_gene: TRBV5-1
abundance: -
j_gene: TRBJ2-7
CDR3nt: TGCGCCAGCAGCTCCCGTAGCGGGAGGGCCTACGAGCAGTACTTC
CDR3aa: CASSSRSGRAYEQYF

d_gene: -
v_gene: TRBV3-1
abundance: -
j_gene: TRBJ1-5
CDR3nt: TGTGCCAGCAGCCAAGATGTGGGCGGGTCTGGGAATCAGCCCCAGCATTTT
CDR3aa: CASSQDVGGSGNQPQHF

d_gene: -
v_gene: TRBV4-2
abundance: -
j_gene: TRBJ2-1
CDR3nt: TGTGCCAGCAGCCACTCCGACGGGTCCAATGAGCAGTTCTTC
CDR3aa: CASSHSDGSNEQFF

d_gene: TRBD2
v_gene: TRBV12-3/TRBV12-4
abundance: -
j_gene: TRBJ2-1
CDR3nt: TGTGCCAGCACCCCCTATGGACAGGCGCTAGCGGGAGGGCGCGATGAGCAGTTCTTC
CDR3aa: CASTPYGQALAGGRDEQFF

d_gene: -
v_gene: TRBV11-1
abundance: -
j_gene: TRBJ2-3
CDR3nt: TGTGCCAGCGGCGCTATGGGTCTGGGGACAGATACGCAGTATTTT
CDR3aa: CASGAMGLGTDTQYF

d_gene: -
v_gene: TRBV9
abundance: many
j_gene: TRBJ2-3
CDR3nt: TGTGCCAGCAGCGGGGACCGTCATTCTAGCACAGATACGCAGTATTTT
CDR3aa: CASSGDRHSSTDTQYF

d_gene: -
v_gene: TRBV4-3
abundance: few
j_gene: TRBJ2-5
CDR3nt: TGCGCCAGCAGCCAAGAAGGCCAGGGAACGGAGACCCAGTACTTC
CDR3aa: CASSQEGQGTETQYF

d_gene: TRBD2
v_gene: TRBV20-1
abundance: -
j_gene: TRBJ2-7
CDR3nt: TGCAGTGCTAGAGATCGGCTAGCGGGAGTCAGCGCCTACGAGCAGTACTTC
CDR3aa: CSARDRLAGVSAYEQYF

d_gene: -
v_gene: TRBV7-3
abundance: -
j_gene: TRBJ2-1
CDR3nt: TGTGCCAGCAGCACCCCTGGGGGGCTGTGGCAGTTCTTC
CDR3aa: CASSTPGGLWQFF

d_gene: -
v_gene: TRBV7-9
abundance: -
j_gene: TRBJ2-2
CDR3nt: TGTGCCAGCAGCTTAGCGCGCGGGGAGCTGTTTTTT
CDR3aa: CASSLARGELFF

d_gene: -
v_gene: TRBV4-2
abundance: -
j_gene: TRBJ2-3
CDR3nt: TGTGCCAGCAGCCAATTGGGCGGGTCCACAGATACGCAGTATTTT
CDR3aa: CASSQLGGSTDTQYF

d_gene: TRBD2
v_gene: TRBV11-2
abundance: -
j_gene: TRBJ2-1
CDR3nt: TGTGCCAGCAGCTCTAGCGGGAGGTCGAATGAGCAGTTCTTC
CDR3aa: CASSSSGRSNEQFF